In its sample, the clone carrying this T cell receptor beta chain was seen many times. Sample-barcoded 5' priming and a J-beta primer mix drove a second PCR of roughly 7 to 11 cycles. Every molecule of cDNA carried a tag from a template-switch adaptor with 12 random nucleotides. One entry per CDR3 protein, called by TCRdb with MiXCR from the 5' RACE reads. The sample shows over 550,000 distinct CDR3 sequences, about 30% of them seen only once. Each donor supplied 7.5 to 10 milliliters of peripheral blood. Total RNA, at least 5 micrograms per sample, was extracted from PBMCs. These data come from a study of blood T cells in healthy people across ages. This receptor was identified in a woman older than 75 in good health. The sample comprised blood.

The CDR3 nucleotides read TGTGCCAGCAGTTACAGGAGACAGGCGGGGGTGGATACGCAGTATTTT. This encodes CASSYRRQAGVDTQYF. The chain couples TRBV6-6 to TRBJ2-3, with D perhaps matching TRBD2 (7 bases). Trimming took off 2 bases at V and 6 bases at J, with 18 bases between the two ends. CDR1 is MNHNY, CDR2 SVGAGI, per germline (reference sequence). CDR3 length: 16 residues.